The 3 T cell receptor beta chains below all came from one sample that was sequenced in a study of T-cell reconstitution after alpha-beta-depleted transplantation in children. Preparing the TCRbeta library involved the use of unique molecular identifiers. TCRdb processed the PCR reads anew with MiXCR; each CDR3 protein has one entry. This table has around 580,000 distinct CDR3 sequences, 25% to 30% appearing once. The source material was PBMCs, sampled before TCRalphabeta/CD19-depleted stem cell transplant. Receptors originate from a boy in the first two years of life with Wiskott-Aldrich syndrome, due to receive a stem cell transplant.

The V gene is TRBV10-3, the J gene TRBJ2-3, with 9 bases lining up with TRBD2. The CDR3 totals 16 residues. Germline V gives CDR1 ENHRY, CDR2 SYGVKD. V shed 6 bases and J 0 bases; nucleotides not matched to a gene: 7. The CDR3: CAISAIAGASTDTQYF. DNA of the CDR3: TGTGCCATCAGCGCCATAGCGGGAGCTAGCACAGATACGCAGTATTTT.

A few counts support this clonotype. The chain uses TRBV20-1 and TRBJ2-1; the match to TRBD2 covers 11 bases. The CDR3 has 14 residues. Germline assignment: CDR1 DFQATT and CDR2 SNEGSKA (reference sequence). The CDR3 nucleotides are TGCAGCCAGCCTCTAGCGGGAGGTTCCAATGAGCAGTTCTTC. Translated, it gives CSQPLAGGSNEQFF.

The chain is built from TRBV10-3 and TRBJ1-2; 9 bases fit TRBD1. This CDR3 has 14 residues. After removal of 6 bases from V and 2 bases from J, the junction contained 4 bases not matched to a gene. The V gene's germline CDR1 is ENHRY and CDR2 SYGVKD. Here the CDR3 DNA reads TGTGCCATCAGCTCCGGGACAGGGAACTATGGCTACACCTTC. As protein: CAISSGTGNYGYTF.